This TCR beta chain was observed in a study of relationships among human T cell subsets. Whole-study results and caveats: Th1, Th2 and regulatory subsets overlapped substantially in CDR3 sequences. A CD4+CD8+ double-positive population could not be excluded by bead sorting.

Trimming removed 3 bases at V and 3 bases at J, with 14 bases between. Germline lookup yields CDR1 LGHNA and CDR2 YNFKEQ. The CDR3 has 15 amino acids. From the CD45RA-negative fraction, anti-CD45RO beads picked out CD45RA-RO+ memory T cells. T cell subsets were isolated with antibody-coated magnetic beads. Details on this clonotype: The antigen remains undetermined.

From mRNA, alpha and beta CDR3 regions were amplified using semiquantitative ARM-PCR. Exponential amplification used communal superprimers after tagged nested gene-specific primers in ARM-PCR. Before the second round, exonuclease removed the nested primers. Each CDR3 protein gets one entry after TCRdb re-called the multiplex PCR reads with MiXCR. The data show more than 8,500 distinct CDR3 sequences, about 54% seen once. Specimen: memory T cells sorted from blood. The TCR comes from a man aged 35-49 years in good health. The chain carries TRBV4-2 and TRBJ2-5, with D possibly matching TRBD2 (6 bases). This CDR3 is CASSQAGGEEETQYF. The CDR3 DNA follows: TGTGCCAGCAGCCAGGCTGGCGGGGAGGAAGAGACCCAGTACTTC.